Listed here are 23 T cell receptor beta chains from one sample, sequenced in a study of blood T cell repertoires in COVID-19. The assay was immunoSEQ multiplex PCR, and TCRdb's table has in-frame clones only and misses some. The sample consists of roughly 400,000 clones, 88% of them appearing once. Sample: PBMCs or T cells enriched from blood (not recorded which). All receptors derive from a woman in her forties with acute COVID-19.

The J gene is TRBJ2-7, the V gene TRBV4-1; 7 bases are shared with TRBD1. The CDR3 consists of 16 residues. Germline V gives CDR1 MGHRA, CDR2 YSYEKL. The V and J ends lost 4 bases and 4 bases, in that order; junction bases with no gene match: 13. The CDR3 nucleotides are TGCGCCAGCAGCCCTAGACAGGGTAAGGACTTTTACGAGCAGTACTTC. This translates into CASSPRQGKDFYEQYF.

J is TRBJ1-3 and V is TRBV10-2; D ambiguous. With 8 bases removed from V and 4 bases from J, the gap between germline ends came to 12 bases. In germline, CDR1 is WSHSY, CDR2 SAAADI. This CDR3 region has 13 residues. The CDR3 is CASAAGSGNTIYF. CDR3 DNA sequence: TGCGCCAGCGCCGCAGGCAGCGGAAACACCATATATTTT.

This clone was recorded only once. V usage is TRBV24-1 and J usage is TRBJ1-2; D uncertain. This CDR3 has 16 residues. V was cut by 0 bases and J by 8 bases, with 18 bases left in between. Germline V gene sequence: CDR1 KGHDR, CDR2 SFDVKD. In nucleotides, the CDR3 is TGTGCCACCAGTGATTTGTCGGATGACGGCGGTAGGGGCTACACCTTC. Encoded protein: CATSDLSDDGGRGYTF.

On this clone: The junction does not match germline at one end; this may be a read error. This chain uses TRBV19 with TRBJ1-5; 7 bases are shared with TRBD1. The CDR3 sequence is 15 residues long. Germline lookup yields CDR1 LNHDA and CDR2 SQIVND (reference sequence). CDR3 nucleotide sequence: TGTGCCAGTAGTGTAGACAGGGTTTACAATCAGCCCCAGCATTTT. As protein: CASSVDRVYNQPQHF.

V and J are TRBV4-2 and TRBJ1-1; 9 positions match TRBD1. Trimming took 0 bases from V and 5 from J; bases not matched to a gene: 10. The germline gives CDR1 LGHNA, CDR2 YNFKEQ. The CDR3 length is 17 residues. CDR3 sequence (DNA): TGTGCCAGCAGCCAAGAAAGTATCGGGACAGGGTATACTGAAGCTTTCTTT. Translation: CASSQESIGTGYTEAFF.

In its sample, this clone was seen once. The chain is built from TRBV2 and TRBJ1-3; D ambiguous. With 4 bases removed from V and 0 bases from J, the gap between germline ends came to 13 bases. Per germline, CDR1 SNHLY and CDR2 FYNNEI. The CDR3 has 16 amino acids. CDR3 loop: CASSVEGFLSGNTIYF. CDR3 coding DNA: TGTGCCAGCAGTGTCGAGGGATTCCTCTCTGGAAACACCATATATTTT.

This chain joins TRBV19 and TRBJ1-1, with D possibly being TRBD1 (5 bases). Germline CDR1 is LNHDA and CDR2 is SQIVND (reference sequence). CDR3 length: 13 residues. V lost 5 bases, J lost 1 base, and 8 bases lay in between. CDR3 protein: CASSVTANTEAFF. The CDR3 DNA is TGTGCCAGTAGTGTGACAGCGAACACTGAAGCTTTCTTT.

The genes are TRBV11-2 and TRBJ2-7; 13 positions match TRBD2. The CDR3 spans 14 residues. V lost 5 bases to trimming and J lost 2 bases; unmatched junction nucleotides: 0. Germline CDR1 SGHAT, CDR2 FQNNGV. The CDR3 DNA is TGTGCCAGCAGCGGACTAGCGGGGGCCTACGAGCAGTACTTC. Its protein product is CASSGLAGAYEQYF.

Concerning this clone itself: This specimen includes other DNA sequences encoding the same CDR3. The genes are TRBV5-1 and TRBJ1-5, with 10 bases lining up with TRBD1. The CDR3 extends over 16 amino acids. CDR1 is SGHRS, CDR2 YFSETQ, per germline. V lost 0 bases to trimming and J lost 3 bases; unmatched junction nucleotides: 3. CDR3 loop: CASSLEGQGTNQPQHF. The CDR3 DNA sequence: TGCGCCAGCAGCTTGGAGGGACAGGGGACCAATCAGCCCCAGCATTTT.

V and J are TRBV5-1 and TRBJ2-1, with TRBD1 matching 8 bases. This CDR3 is 18 amino acids long. Germline loops: CDR1 SGHRS, CDR2 YFSETQ. Trimming at V came to 0 bases and at J to 5 bases, leaving 13 bases not matched to a gene. The CDR3 sequence: CASSLVGGQGAEHNEQFF. Written as DNA, the CDR3 is TGCGCCAGCAGCTTGGTTGGGGGGCAGGGGGCCGAACACAATGAGCAGTTCTTC.

This chain links TRBV4-1 with TRBJ2-7, with D possibly matching TRBD2 (7 bases). From germline, CDR1 is MGHRA and CDR2 YSYEKL. This CDR3 is 18 amino acids long. The ends were cut back, 3 bases at V and 1 base at J, with 22 bases in the middle. The CDR3 loop reads CASSHGKPTGLVSYEQYF. DNA of the CDR3: TGCGCCAGCAGCCACGGAAAACCGACAGGACTAGTTTCCTACGAGCAGTACTTC.

This chain joins TRBV7-9 and TRBJ1-6; the match to TRBD1 covers 8 bases. CDR3 length: 15 residues. The V and J ends lost 5 bases and 5 bases, in that order; junction bases with no gene match: 5. Germline V CDR1 and CDR2: SEHNR, FQNEAQ (reference sequence). The CDR3: CASSPEDRDNSPLHF. The CDR3 DNA reads as TGTGCCAGCAGCCCCGAGGACAGGGATAATTCACCCCTCCACTTT.

The chain uses TRBV2 and TRBJ1-5; D remains unclear. The CDR3 runs 12 residues. Germline V gives CDR1 SNHLY, CDR2 FYNNEI. Trimming removed 8 bases from V and 3 bases from J, with 8 bases in between. CDR3 DNA sequence: TGTGCCAGCGCGGGTGACAATCAGCCCCAGCATTTT. It specifies CASAGDNQPQHF.

The CDR3 loop reads CSVATSGGSDEQFF. The CDR3 region has the DNA TGCAGCGTTGCCACTAGCGGGGGTTCGGATGAGCAGTTCTTC. The chain employs TRBV29-1 and TRBJ2-1; TRBD2 matches 11 bases. V shed 4 bases and J 8 bases; nucleotides not matched to a gene: 7. The CDR3 is 14 amino acids. Germline V lookup: CDR1 SQVTM, CDR2 ANQGSEA.

In this sample, this clone turned up a few times. The V call is TRBV6-5, the J call TRBJ2-2, with TRBD1 matching 8 bases. The trim removed 7 bases at V and 4 bases at J, leaving 8 bases unmatched. The CDR3 runs to 15 residues. In germline, CDR1 is MNHEY, CDR2 SVGAGI. As DNA, the CDR3 is TGTGCCAGCAATCAAGGACAGGGCCCCACCGGGGAGCTGTTTTTT. Translating it yields CASNQGQGPTGELFF.

This clone appeared once. The chain joins TRBV30 to TRBJ1-3, with a weak D call TRBD1 (6 bases). CDR3 length: 15 residues. CDR1 and CDR2 from the germline V gene are GTSNPN and SVGIG (reference sequence). V was clipped by 2 bases and J by 4 bases, with 15 bases between them. The CDR3 reads CAWSWKGGQGNTIYF. The CDR3 DNA reads as TGTGCCTGGAGTTGGAAGGGGGGGCAAGGAAACACCATATATTTT. Based on the CDR3 plus reference TRBV30 and TRBJ1-3, the full variable domain is SQTIHQWPATLVQPVGSPLSLECTVEGTSNPNLYWYRQAAGRGLQLLFYSVGIGQISSEVPQNLSASRPQDRQFILSSKKLLLSDSGFYLCAWSWKGGQGNTIYFGEGSWLTVV.

The table lists this clone with a count of one. The chain joins TRBV5-1 to TRBJ2-3, with 10 bases lining up with TRBD2. The CDR3 is 19 amino acids. Germline-derived CDR1 and CDR2 are SGHRS and YFSETQ. V lost 3 bases, J lost 0 bases, and 13 bases stayed unmatched. For the CDR3, the DNA is TGCGCCAGCAGCTCCCCCTCTAGCGGGGGTATTTCTAGCACAGATACGCAGTATTTT. Translation gives CASSSPSSGGISSTDTQYF.

The chain's CDR3 is CASSPWTSGSYEQYF. CDR3 DNA: TGTGCCAGCAGCCCATGGACTAGCGGGTCCTACGAGCAGTACTTC. The chain recombines TRBV3-1 (or the pseudogene TRBV3-2) with TRBJ2-7; 11 nucleotides agree with TRBD2. Germline V gene sequence: CDR1 LGHDT, CDR2 YNNKEL (reference sequence). The CDR3 runs to 15 residues. J was trimmed by 1 base and V by 4 bases; bases with no gene match: 3.

The chain combines TRBV6-5 with TRBJ2-3, with D possibly being TRBD2 (5 bases). The CDR3 runs to 13 residues. The V gene lost 6 bases and the J gene lost 2 bases, with 9 bases spanning the gap. Germline CDR1 reads MNHEY; CDR2 reads SVGAGI. The CDR3 DNA reads TGTGCCAGCAGGGAGGCCGCCACAGATACGCAGTATTTT. Protein sequence: CASREAATDTQYF.

The V call is TRBV7-6, the J call TRBJ2-2; TRBD2 matches at 9 bases. The junction had 15 bases not matched to a gene; V was cut back by 8 bases and J by 5 bases. CDR1 and CDR2 from the germline V gene are SGHVS and FNYEAQ. The CDR3 loop spans 17 amino acids. CDR3 nucleotides: TGTGCCAGCGGCCCCATGGGGGCGGGGGGGCAGACCGGGGAGCTGTTTTTT. Translated, it gives CASGPMGAGGQTGELFF.

The chain is built from TRBV6-5 and TRBJ2-5, with D tentatively TRBD2 (6 bases). CDR1 is MNHEY, CDR2 SVGAGI, per germline. V was clipped by 6 bases and J by 1 base, with 15 bases between them. This CDR3 has 15 residues. The CDR3 DNA reads TGTGCCAGCAGCCAAGACCGGGACTTCCAAGAGACCCAGTACTTC. It yields the protein CASSQDRDFQETQYF.

CDR3 in amino acids: CSASYEMNTEAFF. The CDR3 DNA sequence: TGCAGTGCTAGTTATGAGATGAACACTGAAGCTTTCTTT. The chain is built from TRBV20-1 and TRBJ1-1; D remains ambiguous. Trimming took 3 bases from V and 0 from J, leaving 8 bases between them. This CDR3 spans 13 amino acids. From germline, CDR1 is DFQATT and CDR2 SNEGSKA (reference sequence).

J is TRBJ1-1 and V is TRBV6-5, with D uncertain. The CDR3 consists of 13 residues. Germline V gene lookup returns CDR1 MNHEY and CDR2 SVGAGI. The V and J ends lost 10 bases and 6 bases respectively, with 18 bases between them. In nucleotides, the CDR3 is TGTGCCACTCGACAAGTAGCGGAAGCTGAAGCTTTCTTT. Translated, it gives CATRQVAEAEAFF.